What follows describes a single T cell receptor (beta chain). The antigen is unknown. Clones were sequenced by immunoSEQ multiplex PCR, and TCRdb holds only the in-frame ones, with some missing. The repertoire holds more than 60,000 clones, with roughly nine tenths as singletons. The sample originates from a study of OX40 agonist ivuxolimab in advanced cancers. Study summary: Ivuxolimab was delivered to patients intravenously every 2 weeks at doses spanning 0.01 to 10 mg/kg. One hepatocellular carcinoma and two cutaneous melanoma patients partially responded. The group had a mean age of about 60 years, ranged from 23 to 79, and was 80% to 85% male.

Whole-study findings and limits: Low normalized T-cell clonal expansion also characterized some of the nonresponders.

The TCR sequence derives from an adult with an advanced solid tumor such as melanoma, head and neck, liver or kidney cancer. The source material was CD4+ or CD8+ T cells sorted from blood, sampled in a trial of the OX40 agonist ivuxolimab.

The CDR3 bases are TGTGCCAGCAGGAGGAGCTCCTACAATGAGCAGTTCTTC. Translated, it gives CASRRSSYNEQFF. V is TRBV5-6 and J is TRBJ2-1; D gene uncertain. V lost 5 bases and J 0 bases, leaving 6 bases between the germline ends. There are 13 residues in the CDR3. Germline lookup yields CDR1 SGHDT and CDR2 YYEEEE. Full variable domain (outside the CDR3, taken from reference TRBV5-6 and TRBJ2-1): DAGVTQSPTHLIKTRGQQVTLRCSPKSGHDTVSWYQQALGQGPQFIFQYYEEEERQRGNFPDRFSGHQFPNYSSELNVNALLLGDSALYLCASRRSSYNEQFFGPGTRLTVL.